The 15 T cell receptor beta chains presented below share a single source sample, sequenced in a study of monozygotic twins with inflammatory bowel disease. TCRdb re-called the 5' RACE reads, yielding one record per CDR3 amino acid sequence without DNA. The table lists about 300,000 distinct CDR3 sequences. Sequenced sample: blood. The origin of the receptors is a human donor with ulcerative colitis or Crohn's disease, or a healthy co-twin of an affected twin (not recorded which).

The rearrangement links TRBV6-6 to TRBJ2-7. There are 13 residues in the CDR3. Germline CDR1 is MNHNY and CDR2 is SVGAGI (reference sequence). The CDR3 is CASSYSDNYEQYF.

The CDR3 reads CSARDPPRGLEMYF. The gene calls are TRBV20-1 and TRBJ2-3; the D call from TCRdb, TRBD2, cannot be confirmed without DNA. Germline V gives CDR1 DFQATT, CDR2 SNEGSKA (reference sequence). This CDR3 comprises 14 residues.

The chain links TRBV5-1 to TRBJ2-1; TCRdb names TRBD2, which stays unverified in the absence of DNA. The CDR3 contains 15 residues. CDR1 and CDR2 from the germline V gene are SGHRS and YFSETQ. The CDR3 sequence is CASSLVSGRANEQFF.

The chain carries TRBV2 and TRBJ2-7; TCRdb lists TRBD1, though no DNA is available to test this call. There are 14 residues in the CDR3. The germline V gene encodes CDR1 SNHLY and CDR2 FYNNEI. The CDR3 spells CASSGPSGSYEQYF.

The genes are TRBV19 and TRBJ2-1; the TCRdb call, TRBD1, lacks DNA for checking. CDR1 and CDR2 from the germline V gene are LNHDA and SQIVND (reference sequence). CDR3 size: 12 residues. CDR3 amino acids: CASSKDRNEQFF.

V usage is TRBV27 and J usage is TRBJ2-1; checking the TCRdb D call of TRBD2 is not possible without DNA. Germline CDR1 is MNHEY and CDR2 is SMNVEV (reference sequence). The CDR3 sequence is 15 residues long. The CDR3 protein is CASSLVVAVRSEQFF.

The chain recombines TRBV9 with TRBJ1-2; TCRdb's assignment of TRBD1 cannot be checked, as there is no DNA. The CDR3 is made up of 13 amino acids. Per germline, CDR1 SGDLS and CDR2 YYNGEE. CDR3 sequence: CASRRGQVDGYTF.

This chain links TRBV5-5 with TRBJ1-1. Germline-derived CDR1 and CDR2 are SGHKS and YYEKEE (reference sequence). This CDR3 region has 14 residues. CDR3 loop: CASSLLATSTEAFF.

V is TRBV12-3 or TRBV12-4 and J is TRBJ2-5. The CDR3 extends over 13 amino acids. The CDR3 sequence: CASSIRHPETQYF.

The CDR3 sequence is CASSDSGAVTYEQYF. The chain employs TRBV6-1 and TRBJ2-7; checking the TCRdb D call of TRBD1 is not possible without DNA. This CDR3 is 15 amino acids long. The germline gives CDR1 MNHNS, CDR2 SASEGT.

The V and J genes are TRBV30 and TRBJ2-3. The CDR3 loop spans 12 amino acids. Looked up from germline, CDR1 is GTSNPN and CDR2 is SVGIG (reference sequence). CDR3 in amino acids: CAWSLSTDTQYF.

The chain joins TRBV29-1 to TRBJ1-1. The CDR3 is 13 residues long. The germline gives CDR1 SQVTM, CDR2 ANQGSEA. CDR3 loop: CSVVGPLNTEAFF.

The chain recombines TRBV7-2 with TRBJ1-5; the D gene TCRdb calls, TRBD1, cannot be checked with no DNA. The CDR3 has 15 residues. Germline V gene sequence: CDR1 SGHTA, CDR2 FQGNSA. CDR3: CASSRTGERNQPQHF.

The chain carries TRBV5-1 and TRBJ2-2. This CDR3 spans 14 amino acids. Germline lookup yields CDR1 SGHRS and CDR2 YFSETQ. The CDR3 loop is CASSLSFATGELFF.

This CDR3 is CSVEGTGDTGELFF. J is TRBJ2-2 and V is TRBV29-1; TCRdb outputs TRBD1, but without DNA this stays unchecked. The CDR3 totals 14 residues. The germline V gene encodes CDR1 SQVTM and CDR2 ANQGSEA.